This entry lists 5 T cell receptor beta chains sequenced from one sample in a study of identical twins. TCRdb reprocessed the 5' RACE reads with MiXCR, giving one entry per CDR3 protein. This table has hundreds of thousands of distinct CDR3 sequences, approximately 8.3% appearing once. These data are also associated with another study on yellow fever vaccine responses in identical twins.

Sequencing was performed on memory (CD45RO+) T cells sorted from blood. These receptors were taken from a woman in her late teens or twenties in good health.

V is TRBV7-9 and J is TRBJ1-4; D gene uncertain. The CDR3 has 14 residues. Germline CDR1 and CDR2: SEHNR and FQNEAQ (reference sequence). The germline V and J ends were trimmed by 2 bases and 4 bases, with 8 bases remaining between them. CDR3 nucleotide sequence: TGTGCCAGCAGCTTAATGGCCCTTAATGAAAAACTGTTTTTT. It yields the protein CASSLMALNEKLFF.

This clonotype was seen a handful of times. The chain carries TRBV5-8 and TRBJ2-4, with 7 bases aligning to TRBD1. Germline V gene lookup returns CDR1 SGHTS and CDR2 YDEGEE. J lost 6 bases, V lost 2 bases, and 2 bases had no gene match. CDR3 length: 13 amino acids. CDR3 residues: CASSFRDRNIQYF. The CDR3 bases are TGTGCCAGCAGCTTCCGGGACAGAAACATTCAGTACTTC.

This clonotype has a count of ten or more. The chain combines TRBV29-1 with TRBJ2-3; the match to TRBD1 covers 7 bases. Germline V gene sequence: CDR1 SQVTM, CDR2 ANQGSEA. The CDR3 runs to 12 residues. J was trimmed by 4 bases and V by 6 bases; bases with no gene match: 4. The CDR3 region is CSVVTGADTQYF. DNA for the CDR3: TGCAGCGTCGTAACAGGGGCAGATACGCAGTATTTT.

This clonotype was picked up many times. The genes are TRBV7-2 and TRBJ2-5, with D possibly TRBD2 on 5 matching bases. In germline, CDR1 is SGHTA, CDR2 FQGNSA. This CDR3 has 14 residues. Trimming stripped 3 bases from V and 1 base from J, with 9 bases between. The CDR3 DNA sequence: TGTGCCAGCAGCTTCGTAGCGTTCCAAGAGACCCAGTACTTC. It codes for CASSFVAFQETQYF.

The sample holds a few counts of this clonotype. The chain links TRBV2 to TRBJ2-5; the D call may be TRBD1 or TRBD2 (5 bases each). The CDR3 sequence is 13 residues long. V lost 7 bases to trimming and J lost 1 base, with 10 bases between them. Per the germline V gene, CDR1 is SNHLY and CDR2 is FYNNEI. CDR3 bases: TGTGCCAGCATCCGGGACGTCCAAGAGACCCAGTACTTC. It encodes CASIRDVQETQYF.